This T cell receptor beta chain is from a study of blood T cell repertoires in COVID-19. Looked up from germline, CDR1 is LNHDA and CDR2 is SQIVND (reference sequence). The CDR3 spans 16 residues. The V gene lost 2 bases and the J gene lost 11 bases, with 24 bases spanning the gap. Sequencing used immunoSEQ multiplex PCR; TCRdb keeps in-frame clones, though not all of them. The sample lists approximately 75,000 clones; roughly 80% were seen once. Sequencing input: peripheral blood. The V gene is TRBV19, the J gene TRBJ1-1; unclear D gene. This clonotype was sampled from a woman aged 80 or over with acute or convalescent COVID-19. Here the CDR3 reads CASSISGTESFDSAFF. In DNA form, the CDR3 reads TGTGCCAGTAGTATATCGGGAACCGAGTCCTTTGATTCGGCTTTCTTT.